Listed below are T cell receptor beta chains from one sample, sequenced in a study of molecular identifiers for immune sequencing clone quantification. TCRdb analysed the PCR reads with MiXCR anew, one entry per CDR3 protein. The sample consists of around 460,000 distinct CDR3 sequences, 20% to 25% of them appearing once. Material for sequencing was naive CD8+ T cells from blood, with Jurkat cell RNA spiked in. The receptors stem from a human donor in good health. Some libraries in this study had Jurkat cell RNA spiked in. CDR3s include the opening cysteine and the closing phenylalanine or tryptophan. Each record gives: CDR3 length, D gene, J gene, V gene, clone size, CDR3 DNA, CDR3 protein. A D gene is named only where the DNA matches it firmly. Where a row states a size, it is once, few, many or the class of an expanded clone; other rows omit it.

15 NA TRBJ2-1 TRBV4-1 many TGCGCCAGCAGCCAAGATATACGGGCCGACAATGAGCAGTTCTTC CASSQDIRADNEQFF
15 NA TRBJ2-3 TRBV9 many TGTGCCAGCAGCTCTTGGGAGGTCGGCACAGATACGCAGTATTTT CASSSWEVGTDTQYF
16 NA TRBJ1-5 TRBV7-9 few TGTGCCAGCAGCGGAGCCCCGGACAGCCCCAATCAGCCCCAGCATTTT CASSGAPDSPNQPQHF
13 NA TRBJ2-5 TRBV7-9 many TGTGCCAGCAGACCCGTCCCGCAAGAGACCCAGTACTTC CASRPVPQETQYF
15 TRBD1 TRBJ2-7 TRBV7-2 NA TGTGCCAGCAGCTTCAGACAGGGGGTTCGCCGCGAGCAGTACTTC CASSFRQGVRREQYF
14 NA TRBJ2-2 TRBV6-1 few TGTGCCAGCACCCAAAGGACTGTCACCGGGGAGCTGTTTTTT CASTQRTVTGELFF
15 NA TRBJ2-3 TRBV7-2 NA TGCGCCAGCAGCTTTCTGGCGGGGTCCGCAGATGCGCAGTATTTT CASSFLAGSADAQYF
13 NA TRBJ1-1 TRBV5-6 many TGTGCCAGCAGCTTGTCGGAGGCCCGTCCGTCTTTCTTT CASSLSEARPSFF
13 NA TRBJ1-5 TRBV20-1 many TGCAGTGCTAGAGGGAGAGCGAGTCAGCCCCAGCATTTT CSARGRASQPQHF
15 NA TRBJ2-3 TRBV7-6 many TGTGCCAGCAGCCAGGCGACTAGAAACACAGATACGCAGTATTTT CASSQATRNTDTQYF
17 TRBD2 TRBJ2-7 TRBV27 few TGTGCCAGCAGTTCCGGACTAGCGGGAGGAAGAGCCTACGAGCAGTACTTC CASSSGLAGGRAYEQYF
13 NA TRBJ1-5 TRBV21-1 few TGTGCCAGCAGGCGACAGGGAAATCAGCCCCAGCATTTT CASRRQGNQPQHF
15 NA TRBJ2-7 TRBV21-1 NA TGTGCCAGCCCCCTAGAGGGCAACTCCCCCTACGAGCAGTACTTC CASPLEGNSPYEQYF
12 NA TRBJ2-5 TRBV27 NA TGTGCCGGCAGTCGAACACAGGGGACCCAGTACTTC CAGSRTQGTQYF
14 NA TRBJ2-3 TRBV5-6 NA TGTGCCAGCAGCTTGGTGGCCCAAACAGATACGCGGTATTTT CASSLVAQTDTRYF
13 NA TRBJ2-1 TRBV4-1 NA TGCGCCAGCAGCTCACGGGAGTACAATGAGCAGTTCTTC CASSSREYNEQFF
16 NA TRBJ2-3 TRBV24-1 NA TGTGCCACCAGTGATTTGCGGGGGGCTGGCACAGATACGCAGTATTTT CATSDLRGAGTDTQYF
15 NA TRBJ2-7 TRBV27 few TGTGCCGGCAGTTTAAACAGGGAAAGCTCCTACGAGCAGTACTTC CAGSLNRESSYEQYF
15 TRBD2 TRBJ2-3 TRBV2 many TGTGCCAGCAAGGTAGCGGGCGCTCTCACAGATACGCAGTATTTT CASKVAGALTDTQYF
20 TRBD1 TRBJ2-7 TRBV5-6 NA TGTGCCAGCAGCTTGGCCGGGACAGGGACGGGGGCTCGTAGATACTACGAGCAGTACTTC CASSLAGTGTGARRYYEQYF
14 NA TRBJ2-5 TRBV20-1 few TGCAGTGCCAACCCCGATTTCCCGCAAGAGACCCAGTACTTC CSANPDFPQETQYF
17 NA TRBJ2-6 TRBV18 NA TGTGCCAGCTCACCCTACCGATCCGGGGGTGGGGCCAACGTCCTGACTTTC CASSPYRSGGGANVLTF
16 TRBD2 TRBJ2-5 TRBV7-9 NA TGTGCCAGCAGCTTAGTCCCAGCGGGGCTCCAAGAGACCCAGTACTTC CASSLVPAGLQETQYF
15 NA TRBJ1-1 TRBV3-1 few TGTGCCAGCAGCCAAGATTGGGACATGAACACTGAAGCTTTCTTT CASSQDWDMNTEAFF
15 TRBD1 TRBJ1-6 TRBV14 NA TGTGCCAGCAGCCAAGCGCAGGGGGCTGGATCACCCCTCCACTTT CASSQAQGAGSPLHF
16 NA TRBJ2-3 TRBV28 NA TGTGCCAGCAGCTTCGACGGGACCCCTGGCACAGATACGCAGTATTTT CASSFDGTPGTDTQYF
12 NA TRBJ2-4 TRBV6-2/TRBV6-3 few TGTGCCAGCGGGGGGGCTAGCGGCGAAAAAGACTTC CASGGASGEKDF
15 NA TRBJ1-1 TRBV9 few TGTGCCAGCAGCGTAGAGGCGGGGGGGTGGACTGAAGCTTTCTTT CASSVEAGGWTEAFF
18 TRBD2 TRBJ2-2 TRBV7-9 many TGTGCCAGCAGCTCTCTAGCGGGGGACCCGACCTACACCGGGGAGCTGTTTTTT CASSSLAGDPTYTGELFF
14 TRBD2 TRBJ2-1 TRBV5-6 many TGTGCCAGCAGCTTAGAACTAGCGGTGAATGAGCAGTTCTTC CASSLELAVNEQFF
15 TRBD2 TRBJ2-1 TRBV15 many TGTGCCGCACAGAGCGGGACCAGCTCCTACAATGAGCAGTTCTTC CAAQSGTSSYNEQFF
18 TRBD1 TRBJ2-7 TRBV4-2 many TGTGCCAGCAGCCCGAGATCTACAGGGGTGCGCTTATCCTACGAGCAGTACTTC CASSPRSTGVRLSYEQYF
14 NA TRBJ2-7 TRBV5-1 many TGCGCCAGCAGCTGGGGACCTTCCCCCTACGAGCAGTACTTC CASSWGPSPYEQYF
15 NA TRBJ1-2 TRBV30 NA TGTGCCTGGAGTATCCCTTTTAGCACTAACTATGGCTACACCTTC CAWSIPFSTNYGYTF
15 NA TRBJ1-4 TRBV2 few TGTGCCAGCAGTGAACACGGCGGGCTGGACGAAAAACTGTTTTTT CASSEHGGLDEKLFF